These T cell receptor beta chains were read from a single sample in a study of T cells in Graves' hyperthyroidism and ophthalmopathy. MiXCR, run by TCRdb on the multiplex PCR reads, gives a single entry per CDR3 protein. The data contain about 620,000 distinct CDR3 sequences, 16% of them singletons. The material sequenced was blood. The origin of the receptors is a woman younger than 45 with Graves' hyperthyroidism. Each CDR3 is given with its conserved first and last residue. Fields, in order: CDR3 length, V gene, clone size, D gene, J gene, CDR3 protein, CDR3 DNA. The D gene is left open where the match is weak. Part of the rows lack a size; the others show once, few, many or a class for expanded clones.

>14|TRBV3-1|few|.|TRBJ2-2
CANTPGLGAGELFF
TGTGCCAACACCCCAGGACTTGGGGCCGGGGAGCTGTTTTTT
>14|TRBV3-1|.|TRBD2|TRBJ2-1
CASSSPVAGDEQFF
TGTGCCAGCAGCTCCCCCGTAGCGGGCGATGAGCAGTTCTTC
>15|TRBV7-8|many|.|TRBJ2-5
CASSLGSAHQETQYF
TGTGCCAGCAGCTTAGGGTCAGCCCACCAAGAGACCCAGTACTTC
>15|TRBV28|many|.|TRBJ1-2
CASSLAYRANYGYTF
TGTGCCAGCAGTTTAGCTTACAGGGCCAACTATGGCTACACCTTC
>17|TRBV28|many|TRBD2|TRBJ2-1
CASSFSGLAGTYNEQFF
TGTGCCAGCAGTTTTAGTGGACTAGCGGGCACCTACAATGAGCAGTTCTTC
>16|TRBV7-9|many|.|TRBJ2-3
CATRQERAYPTDTQYF
TGTGCCACCCGACAGGAGCGGGCATACCCAACAGATACGCAGTATTTT
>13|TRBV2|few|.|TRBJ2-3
CASRSVAPDTQYF
TGTGCCAGCCGTTCAGTGGCGCCAGATACGCAGTATTTT
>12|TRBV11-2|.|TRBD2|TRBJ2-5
CASRRLAETQYF
TGTGCCAGCAGGAGACTAGCTGAGACCCAGTACTTC
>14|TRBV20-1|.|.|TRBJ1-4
CSAGQQATNEKLFF
TGCAGTGCAGGGCAACAAGCAACTAATGAAAAACTGTTTTTT
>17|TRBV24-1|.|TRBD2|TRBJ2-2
CATSTLAGGPRVGELFF
TGTGCCACCAGTACGCTAGCGGGAGGGCCTCGAGTCGGGGAGCTGTTTTTT
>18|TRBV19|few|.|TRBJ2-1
CAFRGKGGGLSSYNEQFF
TGTGCCTTCAGAGGAAAGGGGGGAGGATTGAGCTCCTACAATGAGCAGTTCTTC
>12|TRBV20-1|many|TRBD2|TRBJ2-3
CSVLAGGDTQYF
TGCAGTGTTCTAGCGGGAGGAGATACGCAGTATTTT
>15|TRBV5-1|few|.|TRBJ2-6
CASSLMSSGANVLTF
TGCGCCAGCAGCTTGATGTCTTCTGGGGCCAACGTCCTGACTTTC
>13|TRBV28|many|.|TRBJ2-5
CASSFIGEETQYF
TGTGCCAGCAGTTTCATCGGCGAAGAGACCCAGTACTTC
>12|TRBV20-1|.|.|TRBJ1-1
CSARLENTEAFF
TGCAGTGCTCGCCTCGAGAACACTGAAGCTTTCTTT
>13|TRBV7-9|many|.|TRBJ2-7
CASSLEGWGEQYF
TGTGCCAGCAGCTTAGAGGGATGGGGGGAGCAGTACTTC
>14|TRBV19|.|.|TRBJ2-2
CASSLPGTTGELLF
TGTGCCAGTAGCCTGCCGGGGACCACCGGGGAGCTGCTTTTT
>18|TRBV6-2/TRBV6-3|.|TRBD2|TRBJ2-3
CASSYVTGGNNVADTQYF
TGTGCCAGCAGTTACGTTACGGGAGGGAATAATGTAGCAGATACGCAGTATTTT
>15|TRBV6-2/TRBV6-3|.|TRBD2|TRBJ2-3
CASSSAGVEADTQYF
TGTGCCAGCAGTTCCGCGGGAGTTGAGGCAGATACGCAGTATTTT
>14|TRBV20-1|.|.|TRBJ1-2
CSASPWDDNYGYTF
TGCAGTGCTAGCCCCTGGGACGATAACTATGGCTACACCTTC
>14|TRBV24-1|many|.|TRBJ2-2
CATSDSRNTGELFF
TGTGCCACCAGTGATTCACGGAACACCGGGGAGCTGTTTTTT
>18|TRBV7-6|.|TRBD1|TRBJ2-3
CASRPGQGFPRGTDTQYF
TGTGCCAGCAGACCGGGACAGGGATTCCCAAGGGGCACAGATACGCAGTATTTT
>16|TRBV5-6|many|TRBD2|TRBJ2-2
CASSLGLAELTGELFF
TGTGCCAGCAGCTTGGGGCTAGCGGAGCTCACCGGGGAGCTGTTTTTT
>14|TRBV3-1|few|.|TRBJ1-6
CASSQTANNSPLHF
TGTGCCAGCAGCCAGACCGCAAATAATTCACCCCTCCACTTT
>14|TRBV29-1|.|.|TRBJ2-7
CSVEYPPNSYEQYF
TGCAGCGTTGAATACCCTCCAAATTCCTACGAGCAGTACTTC